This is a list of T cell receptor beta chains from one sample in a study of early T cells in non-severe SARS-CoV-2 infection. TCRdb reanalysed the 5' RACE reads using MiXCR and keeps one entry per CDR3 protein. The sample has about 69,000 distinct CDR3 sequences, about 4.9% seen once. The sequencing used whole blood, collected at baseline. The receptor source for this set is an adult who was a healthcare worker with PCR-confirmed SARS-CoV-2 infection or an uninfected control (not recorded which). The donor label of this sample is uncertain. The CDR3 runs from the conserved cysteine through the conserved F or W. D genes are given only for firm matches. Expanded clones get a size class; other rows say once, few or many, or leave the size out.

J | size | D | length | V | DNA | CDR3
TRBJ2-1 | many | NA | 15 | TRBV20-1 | TGCAGTGCGGGTCCAGGGTGGAGCTCCTACAATGAGCAGTTCTTC | CSAGPGWSSYNEQFF
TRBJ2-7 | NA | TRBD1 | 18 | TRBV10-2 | TGCGCCAGCAGTGAGTCCCCGCGTGACAGGGGCTACACCTACGAGCAGTACTTC | CASSESPRDRGYTYEQYF
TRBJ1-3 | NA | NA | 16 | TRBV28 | TGTGCCAGCAGTTTACCGGGGGCGAGCTCTGGAAACACCATATATTTT | CASSLPGASSGNTIYF
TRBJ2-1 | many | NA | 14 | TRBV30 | TGTGCCTGGAGTAGGACAGCCATTTTGGATGAGCAGTTCTTC | CAWSRTAILDEQFF
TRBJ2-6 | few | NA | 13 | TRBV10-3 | TGTGCCATCCCCGAATCTGGGGCCAACGTCCTGACTTTC | CAIPESGANVLTF
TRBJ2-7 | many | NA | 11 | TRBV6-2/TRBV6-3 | TGTGCCAGCAGTTCCGCCCACGAGCAGTACTTC | CASSSAHEQYF
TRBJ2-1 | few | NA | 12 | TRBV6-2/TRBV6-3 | TGTGCCAGCAGTTACGGTGGGGCAGAGCAGTTCTTC | CASSYGGAEQFF
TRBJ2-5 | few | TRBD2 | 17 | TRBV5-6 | TGTGCCAGCAGCCCCCCCGGACTAGCGGGATCCCAAGAGACCCAGTACTTC | CASSPPGLAGSQETQYF
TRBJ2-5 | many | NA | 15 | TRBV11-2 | TGTGCCAGCAGCTTCAATATCGGTTTCTCGGAGACCCAGTACTTC | CASSFNIGFSETQYF
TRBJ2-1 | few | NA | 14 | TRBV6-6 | TGTGCCAGCAGTTACGGGAACCCACTTGAGGCTCAGTTCTTC | CASSYGNPLEAQFF
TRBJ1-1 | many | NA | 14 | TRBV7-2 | TGTGCCAGCAGCTTCACAGGCATGAACACTGAAGCTTTCTTT | CASSFTGMNTEAFF
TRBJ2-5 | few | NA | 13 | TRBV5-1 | TGCGCCAGCAGCTCTGGACAGCAAGAGACCCAGTACTTC | CASSSGQQETQYF
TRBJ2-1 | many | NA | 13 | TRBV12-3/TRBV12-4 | TGTGCCAGCAGTTTGGGTCCCCCGTTTGAGCAGTTCTTC | CASSLGPPFEQFF
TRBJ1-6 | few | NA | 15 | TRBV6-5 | TGTGCCAGCAGTTACAGGAGCTCCTATAATTCACCCCTCCACTTT | CASSYRSSYNSPLHF
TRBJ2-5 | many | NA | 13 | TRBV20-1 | TGCAGTGCTAGCGGGGAGTACCAAGAGACCCAGTACTTC | CSASGEYQETQYF
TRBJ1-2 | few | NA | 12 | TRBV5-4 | TGTGCCAGCAGCTTAATCCCATATGGCTACACCTTC | CASSLIPYGYTF
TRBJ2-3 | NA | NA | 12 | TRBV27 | TGTGCCAGCAGTCCCAGGGGTAATACGCAGTATTTT | CASSPRGNTQYF
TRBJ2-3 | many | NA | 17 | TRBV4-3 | TGCGCCAGCAGCCAAGATCTTCGTGGGGGGCAGGTAGATACGCAGTATTTT | CASSQDLRGGQVDTQYF
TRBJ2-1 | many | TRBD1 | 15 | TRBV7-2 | TGTGCCAGCAGATCAGACAGGGGTCCCTACAATGAGCAGTTCTTC | CASRSDRGPYNEQFF